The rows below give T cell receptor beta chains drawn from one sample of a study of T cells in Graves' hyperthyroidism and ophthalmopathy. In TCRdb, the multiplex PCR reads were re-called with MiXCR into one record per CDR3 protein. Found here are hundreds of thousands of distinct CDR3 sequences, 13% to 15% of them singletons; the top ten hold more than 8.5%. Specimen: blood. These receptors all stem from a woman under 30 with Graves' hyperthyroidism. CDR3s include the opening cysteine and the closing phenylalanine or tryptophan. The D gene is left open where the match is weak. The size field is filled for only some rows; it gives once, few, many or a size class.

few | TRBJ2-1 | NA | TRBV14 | TGTGCCAGCAGCCAAGAACGAAGGACGCAGTTCTTC | CASSQERRTQFF
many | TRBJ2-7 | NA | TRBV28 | TGTGCCAGCAGACCACCGGGACAATCGGACTACGAGCAGTACTTC | CASRPPGQSDYEQYF
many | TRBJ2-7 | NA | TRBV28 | TGTGCCAGCAGTTTGCAGGGGTGGGACGAGCAGTACTTC | CASSLQGWDEQYF
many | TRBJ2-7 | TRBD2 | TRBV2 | TGTGCCAGCAGTGGACTAGCGGGTACGTTAGAGCAGTACTTC | CASSGLAGTLEQYF
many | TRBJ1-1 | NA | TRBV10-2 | TGCGCCAGCAGTGCGGGGATTAACACTGAAGCTTTCTTT | CASSAGINTEAFF
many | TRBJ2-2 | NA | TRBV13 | TGTGCCAGCAGCTTATACCAGGGCGCTAACACCGGGGAGCTGTTTTTT | CASSLYQGANTGELFF
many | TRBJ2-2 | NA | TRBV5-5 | TGTGCCAGCAGCTTGGTTCCGGGGATGGCTTGGACCGGGGAGCTGTTTTTT | CASSLVPGMAWTGELFF
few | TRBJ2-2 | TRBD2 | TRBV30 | TGTGCCTGGAGTATCCTAGCGGGGACCACCGGGGAGCTGTTTTTT | CAWSILAGTTGELFF
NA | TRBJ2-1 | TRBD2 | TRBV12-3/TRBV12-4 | TGTGCCAGCAGCTCGGGACTAGCGGGATTCTATGAGCAGTTCTTC | CASSSGLAGFYEQFF
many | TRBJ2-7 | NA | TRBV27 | TGTGCCAGCAGTTTATCTTACGGAACCTACGAGCAGTACTTC | CASSLSYGTYEQYF
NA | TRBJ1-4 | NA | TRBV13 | TGTGCCAGCAGCTTAGGCCGGGGTGAAAAACTGTTTTTT | CASSLGRGEKLFF
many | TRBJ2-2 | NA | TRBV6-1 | TGTGCCAGCAGCCAAAACCGGGGCCCTGGGACCGGGGAGCTGTTTTTT | CASSQNRGPGTGELFF
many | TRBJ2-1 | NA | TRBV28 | TGTGCCAGCAGTTTGGTAATGGATGAGCAGTTCTTC | CASSLVMDEQFF
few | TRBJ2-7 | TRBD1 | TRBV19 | TGTGCCAGTACCGACAGGGGGTACGAGCAGTACTTC | CASTDRGYEQYF
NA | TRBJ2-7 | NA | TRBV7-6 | TGTGCCAGCAGCTTAGCTTACAGTTCGGGACGGAAATCCTACGAGCAGTACTTC | CASSLAYSSGRKSYEQYF
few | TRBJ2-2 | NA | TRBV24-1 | TGTGCCACCGTCTCATTAACCGGGGAGCTGTTTTTT | CATVSLTGELFF
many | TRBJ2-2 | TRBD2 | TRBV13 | TGTGCCAGCAGCCCGTGGACTAGCGGTTACACCGGGGAGCTGTTTTTT | CASSPWTSGYTGELFF
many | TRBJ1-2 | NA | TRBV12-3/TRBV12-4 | TGTGCCAGCAGTCGCGGTCCGGATCAGTGGTCTGGCTACACCTTC | CASSRGPDQWSGYTF
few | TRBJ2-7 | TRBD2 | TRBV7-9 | TGTGCCAGCAGCTTAGGGCCTACTAGCGGGAGGTTTCGCCGCGAGCAGTACTTC | CASSLGPTSGRFRREQYF
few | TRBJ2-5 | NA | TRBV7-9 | TGTGCCAGCAGCTTAGTAGCGGTCGAGGAGACCCAGTACTTC | CASSLVAVEETQYF
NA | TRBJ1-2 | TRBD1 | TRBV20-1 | TGCAGTGCTCGCCCGGGACAGGGGTTTAGTGACACCTTC | CSARPGQGFSDTF
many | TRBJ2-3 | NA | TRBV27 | TGTGCCAGCAGTGGGGACTCCCCCAGACCTAGCACAGATACGCAGTATTTT | CASSGDSPRPSTDTQYF